This T cell receptor (beta chain) is drawn from a study of blood T cell repertoires in COVID-19. In the study overall: The cDNA or gDNA used as material had been derived from T cells, B-cell-depleted T cells, or PBMCs.

Trimming at V came to 5 bases and at J to 4 bases, leaving 7 bases not matched to a gene. Germline CDR1 reads LNHDA; CDR2 reads SQIVND (reference sequence). This CDR3 region has 15 residues. In the source study's methods: Reference gene primer amplification in the assay estimated nucleated cell counts. TCRdb's copy holds only in-frame clones and misses some; the assay was immunoSEQ multiplex PCR. That table is the source of V, J and clone size, and D and trimming were worked out from the DNA. The repertoire holds 270,000 or so clones, nearly 90% seen once, with about 2.1% in the top ten. The TCR comes from a woman in her fifties or sixties with COVID-19, enrolled during active disease. V and J are TRBV19 and TRBJ1-5, with 8 bases fitting TRBD1. The specimen sequenced was peripheral blood. The DNA for the CDR3 is TGTGCCAGTAGTGATCCCAGGGGGCTTAATCAGCCCCAGCATTTT. Translating it yields CASSDPRGLNQPQHF.